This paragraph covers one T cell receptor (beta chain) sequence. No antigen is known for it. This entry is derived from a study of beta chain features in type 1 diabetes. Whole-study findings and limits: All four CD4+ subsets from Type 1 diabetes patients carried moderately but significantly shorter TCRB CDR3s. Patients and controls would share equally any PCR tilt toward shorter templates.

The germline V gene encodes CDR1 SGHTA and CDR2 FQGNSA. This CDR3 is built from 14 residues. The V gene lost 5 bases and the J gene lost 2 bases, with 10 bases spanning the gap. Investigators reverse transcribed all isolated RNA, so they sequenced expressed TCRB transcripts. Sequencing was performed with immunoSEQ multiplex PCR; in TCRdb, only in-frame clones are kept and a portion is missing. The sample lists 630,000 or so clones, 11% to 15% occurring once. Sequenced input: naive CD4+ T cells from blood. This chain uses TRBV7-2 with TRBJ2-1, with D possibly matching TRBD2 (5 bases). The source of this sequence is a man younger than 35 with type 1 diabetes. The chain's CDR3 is CASSLTGTYNEQFF. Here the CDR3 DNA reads TGTGCCAGCAGCCTAACGGGGACCTACAATGAGCAGTTCTTC. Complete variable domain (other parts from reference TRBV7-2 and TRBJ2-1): GAGVSQSPSNKVTEKGKDVELRCDPISGHTALYWYRQSLGQGLEFLIYFQGNSAPDKSGLPSDRFSAERTGGSVSTLTIQRTQQEDSAVYLCASSLTGTYNEQFFGPGTRLTVL.